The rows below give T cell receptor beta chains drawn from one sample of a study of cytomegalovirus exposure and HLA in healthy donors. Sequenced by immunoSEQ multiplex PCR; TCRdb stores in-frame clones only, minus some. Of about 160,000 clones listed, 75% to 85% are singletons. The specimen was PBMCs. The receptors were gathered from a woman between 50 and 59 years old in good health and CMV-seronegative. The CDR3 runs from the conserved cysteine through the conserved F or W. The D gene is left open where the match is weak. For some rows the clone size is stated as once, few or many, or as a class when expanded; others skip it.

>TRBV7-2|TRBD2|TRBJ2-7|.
TGTGCCAGCAGCCACCAAGGTTGGACTAGCGGGAGCTACGAGCAGTACTTC
CASSHQGWTSGSYEQYF
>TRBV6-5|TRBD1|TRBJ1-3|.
TGTGCCAGCAGTACCCCGGACAGGGGTGACACCATATATTTT
CASSTPDRGDTIYF
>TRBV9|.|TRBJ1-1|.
TGTGCCAGCGCCAGGCAAACGAACACTGAAGCTTTCTTT
CASARQTNTEAFF
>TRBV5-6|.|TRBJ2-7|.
TGTGCCAGCAGCTCAGGGGACGAGCAGTACTTC
CASSSGDEQYF
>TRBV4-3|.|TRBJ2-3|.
TGCGCCAGCAGCCAAGATCGAGGTTCAGATACGCAGTATTTT
CASSQDRGSDTQYF
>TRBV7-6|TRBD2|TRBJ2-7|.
TGTGCCAGCAGCTTAGGGGCTAGCGGCGGAACCTACGAGCAGTACTTC
CASSLGASGGTYEQYF
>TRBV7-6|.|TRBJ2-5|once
TGTGCCAGCAGCTTAGTCACAGCTCAAGAGACCCAGTACTTC
CASSLVTAQETQYF
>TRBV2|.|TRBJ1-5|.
TGTGCCAGCAGTGACGACAGTCGGAGCAATCAGCCCCAGCATTTT
CASSDDSRSNQPQHF
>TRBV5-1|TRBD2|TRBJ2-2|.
TGCGCCAGCAGCTTGGGACTAGCGGGAGGGCCGGGAACCGGGGAGCTGTTTTTT
CASSLGLAGGPGTGELFF
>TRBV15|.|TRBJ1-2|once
TGTGCCACCAGCAGGGAGAACTATGGCTACACCTTC
CATSRENYGYTF
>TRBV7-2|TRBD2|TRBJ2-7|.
TGTGCCAGCAGCTCAGGGCCTAGCGGGAGTCACGAGCAGTACTTC
CASSSGPSGSHEQYF
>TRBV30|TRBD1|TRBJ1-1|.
TGTGCCTGGAGCAGCTCAGGGGGCCTAGGAGCTTTCTTT
CAWSSSGGLGAFF
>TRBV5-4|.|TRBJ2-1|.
TGTGCCAGCAGCCGGGGCAATGAGCAGTTCTTC
CASSRGNEQFF
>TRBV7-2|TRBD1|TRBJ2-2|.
TGTGCCAGCTATCCCGGACAGGGGGCCGACGGGGAGCTGTTTTTT
CASYPGQGADGELFF
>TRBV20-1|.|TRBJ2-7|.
TGCAGTGCCCCTAAGGCGGCCGAGCAGTACTTC
CSAPKAAEQYF
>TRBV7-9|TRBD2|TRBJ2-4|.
TGTGCCAGCAGCTCCAGTCAGCGGGGGTCCGAAAACATTCAGTACTTC
CASSSSQRGSENIQYF
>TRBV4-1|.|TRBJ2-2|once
TGCGCCAGCAGCCCTCTTGGGGGCAGGGCAACCGGGGAGCTGTTTTTT
CASSPLGGRATGELFF
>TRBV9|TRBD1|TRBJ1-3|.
TGTGCCAGCAGCGTATCCGGGACAGAAGGAAACACCATATATTTT
CASSVSGTEGNTIYF
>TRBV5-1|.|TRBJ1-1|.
TGCGCCAGCAGCTTGGAGGCCGTGAAGGAGACTGAAGCTTTCTTT
CASSLEAVKETEAFF
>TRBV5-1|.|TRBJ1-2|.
TGCGCCAGCAGCCGAGTGGACAACCAAAACTATGGCTACACCTTC
CASSRVDNQNYGYTF
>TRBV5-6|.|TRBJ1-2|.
TGTGCCAGCAGCTTGGGTGATCAGGTACTCTCCTATGGCTACACCTTC
CASSLGDQVLSYGYTF
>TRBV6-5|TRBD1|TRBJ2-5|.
TGTGCCAGCAGTTACTCGGGACAGGGTTCCACCCGGTACTTC
CASSYSGQGSTRYF
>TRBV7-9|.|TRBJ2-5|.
TGTGCCAGCAGCCCGTACCAAGAGACCCAGTACTTC
CASSPYQETQYF
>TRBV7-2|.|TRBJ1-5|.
TGTGCCAGCAGCTTGAACAGGGTGAGCAATCAGCCCCAGCATTTT
CASSLNRVSNQPQHF
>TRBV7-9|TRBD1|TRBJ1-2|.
TGTGCCAGCAGCTCCTATCCCGAAGGGACAGGGGATGGCTACACCTTC
CASSSYPEGTGDGYTF
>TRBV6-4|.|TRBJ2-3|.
TGTGCCAGCATCCCAGGGGATACGCAGTATTTT
CASIPGDTQYF